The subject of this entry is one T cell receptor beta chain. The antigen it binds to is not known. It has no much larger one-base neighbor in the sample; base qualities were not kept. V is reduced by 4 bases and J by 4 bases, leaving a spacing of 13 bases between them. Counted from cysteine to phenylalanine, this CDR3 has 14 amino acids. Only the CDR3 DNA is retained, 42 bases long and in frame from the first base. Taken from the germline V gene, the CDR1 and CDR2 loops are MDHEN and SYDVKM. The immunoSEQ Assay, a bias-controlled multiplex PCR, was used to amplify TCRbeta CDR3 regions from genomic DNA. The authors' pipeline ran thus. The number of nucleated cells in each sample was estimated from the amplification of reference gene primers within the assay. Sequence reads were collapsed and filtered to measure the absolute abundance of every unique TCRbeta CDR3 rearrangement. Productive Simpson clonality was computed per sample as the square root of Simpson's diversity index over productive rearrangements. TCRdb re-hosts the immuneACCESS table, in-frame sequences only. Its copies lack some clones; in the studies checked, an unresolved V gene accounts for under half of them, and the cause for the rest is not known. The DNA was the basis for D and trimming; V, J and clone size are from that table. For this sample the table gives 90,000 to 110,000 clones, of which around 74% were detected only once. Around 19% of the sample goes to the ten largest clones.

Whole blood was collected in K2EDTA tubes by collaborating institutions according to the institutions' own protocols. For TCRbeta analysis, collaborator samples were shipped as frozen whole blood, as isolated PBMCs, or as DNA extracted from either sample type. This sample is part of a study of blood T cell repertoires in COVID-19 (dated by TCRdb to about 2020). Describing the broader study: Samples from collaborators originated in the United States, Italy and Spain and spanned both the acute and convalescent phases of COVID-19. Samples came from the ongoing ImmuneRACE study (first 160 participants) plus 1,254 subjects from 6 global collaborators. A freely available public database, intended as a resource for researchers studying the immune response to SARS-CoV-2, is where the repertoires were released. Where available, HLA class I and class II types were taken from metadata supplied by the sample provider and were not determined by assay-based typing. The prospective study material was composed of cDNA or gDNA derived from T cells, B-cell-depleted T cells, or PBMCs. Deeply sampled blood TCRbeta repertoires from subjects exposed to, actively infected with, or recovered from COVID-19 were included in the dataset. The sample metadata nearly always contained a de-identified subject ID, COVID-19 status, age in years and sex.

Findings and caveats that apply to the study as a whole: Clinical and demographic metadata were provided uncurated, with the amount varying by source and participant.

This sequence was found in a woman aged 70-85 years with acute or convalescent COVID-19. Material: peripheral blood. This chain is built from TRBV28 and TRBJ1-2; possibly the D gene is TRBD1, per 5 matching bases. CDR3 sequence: CASSSYQGSYGYTF. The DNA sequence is TGTGCCAGCAGTTCCTATCAGGGATCCTATGGCTACACCTTC.